The clone carrying this TCR beta chain was picked up a small number of times. V lost 2 bases and J lost 3; bases outside the gene matches: 8. The CDR3 has 17 residues. Germline assignment: CDR1 LGHDT and CDR2 YNNKEL (reference sequence). Sequencing used immunoSEQ multiplex PCR; TCRdb keeps in-frame clones, though not all of them. The table records about 360,000 clones, about 89% of them present only once. This entry belongs to a study of blood T cell repertoires in COVID-19. Study summary: Sources were T cells, B-cell-depleted T cells, or PBMCs; the material itself was cDNA or gDNA.

Sequencing was carried out using PBMCs or T cells enriched from blood (not recorded which). This TCR was sampled from a man under 40 who had recovered from COVID-19. The chain joins TRBV3-1 (or the pseudogene TRBV3-2) to TRBJ1-3, with 9 bases matching TRBD1. CDR3 coding DNA: TGTGCCAGCAGCCAATCAGGACAGGGGCTGCGTGGAAACACCATATATTTT. Amino acids: CASSQSGQGLRGNTIYF.